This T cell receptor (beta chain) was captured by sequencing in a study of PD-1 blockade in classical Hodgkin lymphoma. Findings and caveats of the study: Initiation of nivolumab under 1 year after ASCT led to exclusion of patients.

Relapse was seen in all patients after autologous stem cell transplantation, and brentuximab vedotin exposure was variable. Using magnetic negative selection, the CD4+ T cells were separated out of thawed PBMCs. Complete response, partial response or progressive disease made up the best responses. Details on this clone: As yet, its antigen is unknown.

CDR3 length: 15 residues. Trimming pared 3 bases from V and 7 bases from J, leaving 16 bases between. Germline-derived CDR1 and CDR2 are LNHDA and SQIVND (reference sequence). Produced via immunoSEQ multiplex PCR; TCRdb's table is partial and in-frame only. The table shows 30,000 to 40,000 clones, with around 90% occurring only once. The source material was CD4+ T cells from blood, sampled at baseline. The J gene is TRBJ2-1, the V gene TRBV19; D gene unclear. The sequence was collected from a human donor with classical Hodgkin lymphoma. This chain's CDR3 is CASSIKQARPNEQFF. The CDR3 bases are TGTGCCAGTAGTATTAAGCAGGCCCGACCTAATGAGCAGTTCTTC.